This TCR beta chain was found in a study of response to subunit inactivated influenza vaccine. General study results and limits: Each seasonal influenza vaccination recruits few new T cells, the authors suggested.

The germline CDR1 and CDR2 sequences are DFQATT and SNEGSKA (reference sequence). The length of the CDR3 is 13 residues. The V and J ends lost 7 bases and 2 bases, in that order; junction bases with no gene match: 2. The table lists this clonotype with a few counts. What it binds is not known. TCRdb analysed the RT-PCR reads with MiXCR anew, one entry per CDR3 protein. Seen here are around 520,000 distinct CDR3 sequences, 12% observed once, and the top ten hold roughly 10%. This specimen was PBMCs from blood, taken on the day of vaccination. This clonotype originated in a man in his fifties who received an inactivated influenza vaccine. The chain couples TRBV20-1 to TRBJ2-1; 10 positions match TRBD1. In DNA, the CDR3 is TGCAGTGTGACAGGGGGCCCCTACAATGAGCAGTTCTTC. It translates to CSVTGGPYNEQFF.